The present T cell receptor beta chain was sequenced within a study of memory B cells and T cells in multiple sclerosis. Data came from immunoSEQ multiplex PCR; TCRdb stores just in-frame clones and leaves some out. Altogether under 50,000 clones are present, about four fifths being singletons, with the ten largest covering about 1.1%. CFSE-dim autoproliferating and CFSE-high non-proliferating T cells from unstimulated culture were sequenced separately. Pooled replicate wells came from around 5x10^7 CFSE-labeled PBMCs cultured 6 to 8 days without stimulus. The PBMCs received 0.5 uM CFSE and serum-free culture with no added stimuli. To note about this clone: Its matching antigen is unknown.

With 5 bases clipped from V and 6 bases from J, the junction kept 21 bases outside the gene matches. The CDR3 is 17 amino acids. Germline V gives CDR1 SQVTM, CDR2 ANQGSEA. The study's findings and limits: Shared clonotype counts depended on differing compartment clone-set sizes and were normalized.

The chain combines TRBV29-1 with TRBJ2-7; 8 bases map to TRBD1. The TCR comes from a human donor with multiple sclerosis. Sequencing used PBMCs from blood kept in culture. Written as DNA, the CDR3 is TGCAGCGTTATGGACAGGGACGGGGTTACTCTCTCCGTCGAGCAGTACTTC. Residues: CSVMDRDGVTLSVEQYF.